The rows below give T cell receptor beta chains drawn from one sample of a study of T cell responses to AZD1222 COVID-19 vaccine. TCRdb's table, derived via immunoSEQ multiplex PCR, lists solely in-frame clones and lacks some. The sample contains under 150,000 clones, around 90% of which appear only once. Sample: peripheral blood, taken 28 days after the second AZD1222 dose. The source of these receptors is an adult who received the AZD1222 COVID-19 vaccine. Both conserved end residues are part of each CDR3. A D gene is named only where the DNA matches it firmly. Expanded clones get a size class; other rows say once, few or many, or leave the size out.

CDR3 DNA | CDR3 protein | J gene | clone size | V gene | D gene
TGTGCCAGTAGCGCCCACAGGGGGCGCGGAAACACCATATATTTT | CASSAHRGRGNTIYF | TRBJ1-3 | NA | TRBV19 | TRBD1
TGCAGCGTTGTACCGGGGGGACAGGGGTACACTGAAGCTTTCTTT | CSVVPGGQGYTEAFF | TRBJ1-1 | NA | TRBV29-1 | TRBD1
TGTGCCAGCAGCCAAGATAATGGGCAGTGGAACACTGAAGCTTTCTTT | CASSQDNGQWNTEAFF | TRBJ1-1 | NA | TRBV14 | NA
TGTGCCAGCAGCTCGGGACAGCGGAACTACGAGCAGTACTTC | CASSSGQRNYEQYF | TRBJ2-7 | NA | TRBV9 | TRBD1
TGTGCCTGGTTGTCGTTTAGGTACAATGAGCAGTTCTTC | CAWLSFRYNEQFF | TRBJ2-1 | NA | TRBV30 | NA
TGTGCCAGCAGCTTGGTAGGACTGGAACCTGAAGCTTTCTTT | CASSLVGLEPEAFF | TRBJ1-1 | once | TRBV5-6 | NA
TGCGCCAGCAGCTTGGTTGCGGGGGGCCACCACGAGCAGTACTTC | CASSLVAGGHHEQYF | TRBJ2-7 | NA | TRBV5-1 | TRBD2
TGTGCCAGCAGCCAGACAGCAGTCACTGAAGCTTTCTTT | CASSQTAVTEAFF | TRBJ1-1 | few | TRBV7-9 | NA
TGTGCCAGCAGCCCCCAGGGAGGGGCTAACTACAATGAGCAGTTCTTC | CASSPQGGANYNEQFF | TRBJ2-1 | NA | TRBV7-2 | TRBD2
TGTGCCAGCAGTTCCTTTGGCGGGAGGCCAGATACGCAGTATTTT | CASSSFGGRPDTQYF | TRBJ2-3 | NA | TRBV6-5 | TRBD2
TGCGCCAGCAGCGCCGGCGGGGGAGATGAAAAACTGTTTTTT | CASSAGGGDEKLFF | TRBJ1-4 | NA | TRBV5-1 | NA
TGCGCCAGCAGCCAGCAAGAGGGCTACGAGCAGTACTTC | CASSQQEGYEQYF | TRBJ2-7 | once | TRBV4-1 | NA
TGTGCCAGCAGTTACGGCATCATGAATCAGCCCCAGCATTTT | CASSYGIMNQPQHF | TRBJ1-5 | NA | TRBV6-5 | NA
TGCGCCAGCAGCCAAGATTACGGGCGGGAGTATTTCTTC | CASSQDYGREYFF | TRBJ2-1 | NA | TRBV4-3 | TRBD2
TGTGCCAGCAGCTTAGGAGGGTTCGCTAATGAAAAACTGTTTTTT | CASSLGGFANEKLFF | TRBJ1-4 | NA | TRBV7-2 | NA
TGTGCCAGCAGCTTAGGGGGGACCGTCCGTAGCCAAGAGACCCAGTACTTC | CASSLGGTVRSQETQYF | TRBJ2-5 | NA | TRBV7-9 | NA
TGTGCCAGCTCACCGACGGTGGACACTGAAGCTTTCTTT | CASSPTVDTEAFF | TRBJ1-1 | once | TRBV18 | NA
TGTGCCAGCAGCCCTGGGACAGGCCTGAGGATGAACACTGAAGCTTTCTTT | CASSPGTGLRMNTEAFF | TRBJ1-1 | NA | TRBV3-1/TRBV3-2 | TRBD1
TGCGCCAGCAGCCGCGACTCCTACGAGCAGTACTTC | CASSRDSYEQYF | TRBJ2-7 | once | TRBV5-1 | NA
TGTGCCACCGACTCCTCTCTCTGGGGGGATTATAATTCACCCCTCCACTTT | CATDSSLWGDYNSPLHF | TRBJ1-6 | NA | TRBV28 | NA
TGTGCCAGCAGCCAATCATTAGCGGGAGATAAGTTGACCGGCTCCTACAATGAGCAGTTCTTC | CASSQSLAGDKLTGSYNEQFF | TRBJ2-1 | NA | TRBV14 | TRBD2
TGTGCCAGCAGTTTACTGCTGAACCGCCCGGGACTAGCGGGGGTCCAGCGCACAGATACGCAGTATTTT | CASSLLLNRPGLAGVQRTDTQYF | TRBJ2-3 | NA | TRBV27 | TRBD2
TGCGCCAGCAGTCCTCAAACGGAGGGGAGAATGAACACTGAAGCTTTCTTT | CASSPQTEGRMNTEAFF | TRBJ1-1 | NA | TRBV23-1 | NA
TGTGCCAGCAGCTTATGGAGGGGGCTGGGCACTGAAGCTTTCTTT | CASSLWRGLGTEAFF | TRBJ1-1 | NA | TRBV7-2 | TRBD1
TGTGCCAGCAGCCGTGTCCACGAGCAGTACTTC | CASSRVHEQYF | TRBJ2-7 | NA | TRBV12-3/TRBV12-4 | NA
TGCGCCAGCACCAGGGACGAGAACACCGGGGAGCTGTTTTTT | CASTRDENTGELFF | TRBJ2-2 | NA | TRBV5-1 | NA
TGTGCCAGCAGCTTAGGGGGCGGGTTGGGAGGAAATGAGCAGTTCTTC | CASSLGGGLGGNEQFF | TRBJ2-1 | NA | TRBV7-2 | NA
TGTGCCAGTAGTATCAACGGAGATACGCAGTATTTT | CASSINGDTQYF | TRBJ2-3 | NA | TRBV19 | NA
TGTGCCAGCAGCCTCGGAAGGAGGGAGGGCACTGAAGCTTTCTTT | CASSLGRREGTEAFF | TRBJ1-1 | NA | TRBV2 | NA
TGTGCCAGCCGGGCAGCGAGCTCCTACAATGAGCAGTTCTTC | CASRAASSYNEQFF | TRBJ2-1 | NA | TRBV18 | NA
TGCGCCAGCAGCGCCGGACAGGAGTCACGCAGCTACACCTTC | CASSAGQESRSYTF | TRBJ1-2 | NA | TRBV5-1 | TRBD1
TGTGCCAGCAGTCCCGCCGGCAGTTATAGCAATCAGCCCCAGCATTTT | CASSPAGSYSNQPQHF | TRBJ1-5 | NA | TRBV28 | NA
TGCGCCAGCAGCTTTGTGGCAGGCTATGGCTACACCTTC | CASSFVAGYGYTF | TRBJ1-2 | once | TRBV5-1 | NA
TGTGCCAGCTCACCAGGGGCTGGAAACACCATATATTTT | CASSPGAGNTIYF | TRBJ1-3 | NA | TRBV18 | NA
TGTGCCAGCTCACCTGGCCCCTCCCGTGGCTACACCTTC | CASSPGPSRGYTF | TRBJ1-2 | NA | TRBV18 | NA
TGTGCCAGCAGCAGAAGCGGGGCCAACGTCCTGACTTTC | CASSRSGANVLTF | TRBJ2-6 | few | TRBV6-6 | NA
TGTGCCAGCCCCCCAAGGGGGACACCGTTCCTCGGGGAAGCTTTCTTT | CASPPRGTPFLGEAFF | TRBJ1-1 | NA | TRBV28 | NA
TGTGCCAGCAGTTCACAATATAGCAATCAGCCCCAGCATTTT | CASSSQYSNQPQHF | TRBJ1-5 | NA | TRBV6-5 | NA
TGTGCCAGCAGCTTAAACTCAGGGGGCACTGAAGCTTTCTTT | CASSLNSGGTEAFF | TRBJ1-1 | NA | TRBV11-3 | TRBD1
TGTGCCAGCAGTGACAGATTCACAGATACGCAGTATTTT | CASSDRFTDTQYF | TRBJ2-3 | NA | TRBV2 | NA
TGTGCCAGTATCTCGTTGCAGGGGAACACTGAAGCTTTCTTT | CASISLQGNTEAFF | TRBJ1-1 | NA | TRBV19 | NA
TGCAGCGTTGTCAGGGGGCGCAACTATGGCTACACCTTC | CSVVRGRNYGYTF | TRBJ1-2 | NA | TRBV29-1 | TRBD1
TGCGCCAGCAGCGAGGGGACCTCTGGGGCCAACGTCCTGACTTTC | CASSEGTSGANVLTF | TRBJ2-6 | NA | TRBV5-1 | NA
TGTGCCAGCAGCTTAACCGACACCTACTACGAGCAGTACTTC | CASSLTDTYYEQYF | TRBJ2-7 | NA | TRBV11-2 | NA
TGTGCCAGCAGCTCGTTTGGGGGGGAGGGCACTGAAGCTTTCTTT | CASSSFGGEGTEAFF | TRBJ1-1 | few | TRBV3-1/TRBV3-2 | NA
TGTGCCAGTGGGTGGGGCCAAGGTCAGCCCCAGCATTTT | CASGWGQGQPQHF | TRBJ1-5 | NA | TRBV12-3/TRBV12-4 | NA
TGCGCCAGCAGCAGGGAGGGCAGGCTCCAAGAGACCCAGTACTTC | CASSREGRLQETQYF | TRBJ2-5 | NA | TRBV5-1 | TRBD2
TGTGCCAGCAGCTTTTCAGAAAATCAGCCCCAGCATTTT | CASSFSENQPQHF | TRBJ1-5 | NA | TRBV7-2 | NA